Each of the 27 T cell receptor beta chains below was sequenced from the same sample in a study of OX40 agonist ivuxolimab in advanced cancers. This table comes from immunoSEQ multiplex PCR, and its TCRdb copy is limited to in-frame clones, with some not included. The repertoire includes about 45,000 clones, approximately 82% of them detected once, and roughly 2.6% sits in the top ten. Sample: CD4+ or CD8+ T cells sorted from blood, taken in a trial of the OX40 agonist ivuxolimab. The receptors shown here come from an adult with an advanced solid tumor such as melanoma, head and neck, liver or kidney cancer.

This clone was counted a few times. This chain joins TRBV6-1 and TRBJ1-1, with D maybe TRBD1 (5 bases). Germline V lookup: CDR1 MNHNS, CDR2 SASEGT. The CDR3 runs to 14 residues. Trimming left V 6 bases short and J 5 bases short, with 16 bases between. The CDR3 reads CASRNTRRGTEAFF. The CDR3, as DNA: TGTGCCAGCAGGAACACGCGCCGGGGGACTGAAGCTTTCTTT.

This clone is a singleton in its sample. Its ends do not fully match the called genes, so a read error is possible. The J gene is TRBJ2-2, the V gene TRBV7-8; the D gene could be TRBD1 or TRBD2 (5 bases each). Germline V lookup: CDR1 SGHVS, CDR2 FQNEAQ. CDR3 length: 14 residues. The CDR3 bases are TGTGCCAGCAGCTTAGTCCGACAGACCGGGAAGCTGTTTTTT. As protein: CASSLVRQTGKLFF.

The chain uses TRBV11-2 and TRBJ2-7; tentatively, D is TRBD2 (5 bases). The V end lost 1 base, the J end lost 3 bases, and 10 bases lay between the germline ends. Germline loops: CDR1 SGHAT, CDR2 FQNNGV. The CDR3 is 14 residues long. CDR3 amino acids: CASSLAPDFYEQYF. DNA for the CDR3: TGTGCCAGCAGCTTAGCCCCGGACTTCTACGAGCAGTACTTC.

V and J are TRBV27 and TRBJ1-1; 9 nucleotides agree with TRBD1. This CDR3 is built from 15 residues. Per germline, CDR1 MNHEY and CDR2 SMNVEV (reference sequence). Germline trimming cut 5 bases from V and 5 bases from J; bases unmatched to any gene: 9. CDR3 in DNA: TGTGCCAGCAGTATGAAGCCGGGACAGGGTACTGAAGCTTTCTTT. Protein: CASSMKPGQGTEAFF.

The V and J genes are TRBV6-5 and TRBJ1-2; D is uncertain. V was shortened by 1 base and J by 4 bases, with 10 bases between the two germline ends. Germline V gene data show CDR1 as MNHEY and CDR2 as SVGAGI. The CDR3 runs to 14 residues. The CDR3 DNA follows: TGTGCCAGCAGTTACTTGGGTTATGGCTATGGCTACACCTTC. Amino acid sequence: CASSYLGYGYGYTF.

CDR3 sequence reads: CASSSLAGARDTQYF. The CDR3 DNA reads as TGTGCCAGCAGTTCACTCGCGGGGGCCAGGGATACGCAGTATTTT. The rearrangement links TRBV28 to TRBJ2-3, with a tentative D call TRBD2 (7 bases). Trimming stripped 4 bases from V and 6 bases from J, with 17 bases between. The CDR3 consists of 15 residues. Looked up from germline, CDR1 is MDHEN and CDR2 is SYDVKM.

The chain is built from TRBV11-2 and TRBJ1-1; 12 bases align to TRBD1. Germline trimming cut 5 bases from V and 3 bases from J; bases unmatched to any gene: 13. CDR1 is SGHAT, CDR2 FQNNGV, per germline. The CDR3 runs 18 residues. CDR3 sequence reads: CASSKTGTGGEVDTEAFF. Written as DNA, the CDR3 is TGTGCCAGCAGCAAAACCGGGACAGGGGGCGAGGTGGACACTGAAGCTTTCTTT.

V and J are TRBV5-5 and TRBJ2-3; TRBD2 is a possible D gene (5 bases). This CDR3 contains 15 residues. Germline CDR1 SGHKS, CDR2 YYEKEE (reference sequence). Trimming took 6 bases from V and 2 from J, leaving 16 bases between them. This CDR3 reads CASNDWRAFTDTQYF. The CDR3 DNA sequence: TGTGCCAGCAACGACTGGCGGGCCTTCACAGATACGCAGTATTTT.

The chain has TRBV7-2 and TRBJ2-5; D might be TRBD1 (7 bases). The CDR3 extends over 18 amino acids. V lost 1 base and J 7 bases, leaving 25 bases between the germline ends. From germline, CDR1 is SGHTA and CDR2 FQGNSA. CDR3 protein: CASSLDVRAGGLRGTQYF. In DNA, the CDR3 is TGTGCCAGCAGCTTAGATGTCAGGGCAGGGGGACTTCGGGGGACCCAGTACTTC.

This chain connects TRBV6-5 to TRBJ2-7; no firm D call. The germline V gene encodes CDR1 MNHEY and CDR2 SVGAGI. The CDR3 runs 14 residues. Deletions cut 6 bases from V and 2 bases from J, with 14 bases between. CDR3 in DNA: TGTGCCAGCAGGGGTTCGGGCCGGACCTACGAGCAGTACTTC. The encoded protein is CASRGSGRTYEQYF.

The chain combines TRBV19 with TRBJ2-1; TRBD1 matches 10 bases. The ends lost 6 bases at V and 6 bases at J; junction bases unmatched: 8. From germline, CDR1 is LNHDA and CDR2 SQIVND (reference sequence). This CDR3 spans 15 amino acids. In nucleotides, the CDR3 is TGTGCCAGTAGCCCCGGGACAGGGGTCCCCAATGAGCAGTTCTTC. The encoded protein is CASSPGTGVPNEQFF.

The V and J genes are TRBV19 and TRBJ1-2; no clear D gene. The CDR3 runs 13 residues. Trimming pared 3 bases from V and 0 bases from J, leaving 5 bases between. Germline V gives CDR1 LNHDA, CDR2 SQIVND (reference sequence). The CDR3 sequence: CASSIIPNYGYTF. Written as DNA, the CDR3 is TGTGCCAGTAGTATTATACCTAACTATGGCTACACCTTC.

V is TRBV6-5 and J is TRBJ1-2; 7 nucleotides match TRBD1. With V trimmed by 10 bases and J by 3 bases, 2 bases remained unmatched. In germline, CDR1 is MNHEY, CDR2 SVGAGI. The CDR3 length is 11 residues. CDR3 in DNA: TGTGCCATCAGGGGGGACTATGGCTACACCTTC. Its protein product is CAIRGDYGYTF.

This clone was observed once. The chain is built from TRBV7-9 and TRBJ1-6, with TRBD1 identical over 12 bases. Germline V gives CDR1 SEHNR, CDR2 FQNEAQ (reference sequence). V was pared by 4 bases and J by 6 bases, with 13 bases of the junction left unmatched. This CDR3 region has 19 residues. The CDR3 bases are TGTGCCAGCAGCTCCCGGGACAGGGGGCCAACCATCGGTAATTCACCCCTCCACTTT. Amino acids: CASSSRDRGPTIGNSPLHF.

The chain is built from TRBV27 and TRBJ2-3; 12 positions agree with TRBD2. This CDR3 contains 19 residues. The V gene's germline CDR1 is MNHEY and CDR2 SMNVEV (reference sequence). The junction had 10 bases not matched to a gene; V was cut back by 0 bases and J by 3 bases. The CDR3 bases are TGTGCCAGCAGTTTATCGAAGTCTAGCGGGGGGGCGTGGACAGATACGCAGTATTTT. It is translated as CASSLSKSSGGAWTDTQYF.

The J gene is TRBJ2-7, the V gene TRBV6-5, with D maybe TRBD1 (6 bases). The CDR3 is 12 amino acids. CDR1 is MNHEY and CDR2 is SVGAGI in the germline V gene. Deletions cut 5 bases from V and 6 bases from J, with 11 bases between. Here the CDR3 DNA reads TGTGCCAGCAGTACAGGGAAGGGCGAGCAGTACTTC. Amino acid sequence: CASSTGKGEQYF.

The rearrangement joins TRBV29-1 to TRBJ1-2; D is perhaps TRBD1 (5 bases). The V end lost 6 bases, the J end lost 7 bases, and 9 bases lay between the germline ends. Germline V gene lookup returns CDR1 SQVTM and CDR2 ANQGSEA. This CDR3 comprises 10 residues. The CDR3, as DNA: TGCAGCGTGGGGGGGTTTGGCTACACCTTC. Amino acids: CSVGGFGYTF.

Details on this clone: A read error may produce the germline difference seen at one junction end. The CDR3 loop reads CASRLGQGGTYEQCF. CDR3 DNA: TGCGCCAGCAGACTCGGACAGGGAGGGACCTACGAGCAGTGCTTC. The V and J genes are TRBV5-1 and TRBJ2-7; the D gene is possibly TRBD1 (8 bases). Per germline, CDR1 SGHRS and CDR2 YFSETQ. This CDR3 spans 15 amino acids. Full variable domain (remainder filled in from reference TRBV5-1 and TRBJ2-7): KAGVTQTPRYLIKTRGQQVTLSCSPISGHRSVSWYQQTPGQGLQFLFEYFSETQRNKGNFPGRFSGRQFSNSRSEMNVSTLELGDSALYLCASRLGQGGTYEQCFGPGTRLTVT.

V gene TRBV30 combines with J gene TRBJ1-1; D unclear. This CDR3 has 11 residues. The V gene's germline CDR1 is GTSNPN and CDR2 SVGIG (reference sequence). V was pared by 7 bases and J by 9 bases, with 15 bases between. The CDR3 nucleotides are TGTGCCTCGAAATACACCGATCAAGCTTTCTTT. As protein: CASKYTDQAFF.

The chain combines TRBV12-5 with TRBJ2-3; TRBD1 is a possible D gene (6 bases). There are 14 residues in the CDR3. CDR1 is LGHNT and CDR2 is FRNRAP in the germline V gene. The V gene lost 4 bases and the J gene lost 4 bases, with 12 bases spanning the gap. CDR3 nucleotides: TGTGCTAGTGGTTCCTCAGGGGCCGCAGATACGCAGTATTTT. Translated, it gives CASGSSGAADTQYF.

The chain recombines TRBV12-5 with TRBJ2-1; a weak D match, TRBD2 (6 bases). The CDR3 extends over 15 amino acids. The V end lost 1 base, the J end lost 7 bases, and 14 bases lay between the germline ends. Germline loops: CDR1 LGHNT, CDR2 FRNRAP. CDR3: CASGLAGLTENEQFF. In DNA, the CDR3 is TGTGCTAGTGGTTTGGCCGGACTAACCGAGAATGAGCAGTTCTTC.

This clone was counted a single time. V is TRBV18 and J is TRBJ1-3, with 8 nucleotides matching TRBD1. Germline CDR1 is KGHSH and CDR2 is LQKENI. The CDR3 runs 14 residues. The trim removed 5 bases at V and 4 bases at J, leaving 4 bases unmatched. CDR3: CASSSTGGGNTIYF. For the CDR3, the DNA is TGTGCCAGCTCATCCACAGGGGGAGGAAACACCATATATTTT.

The chain recombines TRBV7-9 with TRBJ1-3; 12 bases are shared with TRBD1. Germline V gene lookup returns CDR1 SEHNR and CDR2 FQNEAQ (reference sequence). This CDR3 region has 17 residues. Germline trimming cut 5 bases from V and 3 bases from J; bases unmatched to any gene: 8. Written as DNA, the CDR3 is TGTGCCAGCAGCCCCATGGGACAGGGGGCAGGTGGAAACACCATATATTTT. Protein product: CASSPMGQGAGGNTIYF.

V is TRBV5-1 and J is TRBJ1-1, with D tentatively TRBD1 (5 bases). CDR1 is SGHRS, CDR2 YFSETQ, per germline. Trimming pared 4 bases from V and 1 base from J, leaving 14 bases between. The CDR3 has 15 amino acids. This CDR3 reads CASSEAGLGNTEAFF. DNA of the CDR3: TGCGCCAGCAGCGAGGCAGGGCTGGGGAACACTGAAGCTTTCTTT.

This chain uses TRBV7-6 with TRBJ2-3; D is ambiguous. The CDR3 has 13 residues. The V end lost 2 bases, the J end lost 2 bases, and 5 bases lay between the germline ends. CDR1 SGHVS and CDR2 FNYEAQ come from the germline V gene. CDR3 protein: CASSLSLTDTQYF. The CDR3 DNA follows: TGTGCCAGCAGCTTAAGTCTCACAGATACGCAGTATTTT. The full variable domain, rest sourced from reference TRBV7-6 and TRBJ2-3, is GAGVSQSPRYKVTKRGQDVALRCDPISGHVSLYWYRQALGQGPEFLTYFNYEAQQDKSGLPNDRFSAERPEGSISTLTIQRTEQRDSAMYRCASSLSLTDTQYFGPGTRLTVL.

This chain joins TRBV7-2 and TRBJ1-5; D gene uncertain. The V and J ends lost 3 bases and 2 bases respectively, with 11 bases between them. Per the germline V gene, CDR1 is SGHTA and CDR2 is FQGNSA. CDR3 length equals 15 residues. In nucleotides, the CDR3 is TGTGCCAGCAGCTTTCGCACCCGGGGCAATCAGCCCCAGCATTTT. It codes for CASSFRTRGNQPQHF.

This clone was seen only a few times. The rearrangement uses TRBV12-2 and TRBJ2-7; the table's D call, TRBD2, has no DNA check behind it. TRBV12-2 is listed as a pseudogene. The CDR3 covers 12 residues. In nucleotides, the CDR3 is TGTGCAAGTCGCTTGGGACTTTCCGAGCAGTACTTC. Encoded protein: CASRLGLSEQYF.